This T cell receptor beta chain was observed in a study of CD8 T cells in Susac syndrome. RNA amounts of roughly 0.5 to 1 ug underwent reverse transcription with random hexamers. TCRdb passed the immunoSEQ multiplex PCR reads through MiXCR, listing each CDR3 protein once. The sample includes approximately 180,000 distinct CDR3 sequences, around nine tenths seen only once; the top ten take approximately 0.09%. Input material: CD4+ T cells from PBMCs. This sequence originates from a human donor with Susac syndrome.

CDR3 region: CASSRQGESEQYF. The CDR3 region has the DNA TGTGCCAGCAGCCGACAGGGGGAAAGCGAGCAGTACTTC. The gene calls are TRBV3-1 and TRBJ2-7, with 9 nucleotides matching TRBD1. J lost 6 bases, V lost 4 bases, and 4 bases had no gene match. Germline-derived CDR1 and CDR2 are LGHDT and YNNKEL (reference sequence). The CDR3 is made up of 13 amino acids.